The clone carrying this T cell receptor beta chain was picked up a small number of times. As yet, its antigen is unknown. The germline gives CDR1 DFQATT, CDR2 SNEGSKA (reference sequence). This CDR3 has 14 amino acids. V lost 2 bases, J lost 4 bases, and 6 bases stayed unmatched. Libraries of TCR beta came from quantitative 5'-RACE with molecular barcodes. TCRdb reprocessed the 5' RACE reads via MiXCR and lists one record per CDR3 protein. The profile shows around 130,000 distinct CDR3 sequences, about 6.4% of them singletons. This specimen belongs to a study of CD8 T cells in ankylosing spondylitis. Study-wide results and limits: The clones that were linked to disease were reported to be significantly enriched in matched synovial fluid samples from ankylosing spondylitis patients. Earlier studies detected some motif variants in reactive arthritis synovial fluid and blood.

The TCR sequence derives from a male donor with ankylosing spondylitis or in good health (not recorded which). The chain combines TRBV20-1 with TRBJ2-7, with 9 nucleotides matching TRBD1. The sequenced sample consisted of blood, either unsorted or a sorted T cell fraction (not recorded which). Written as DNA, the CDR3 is TGCAGTGCTAGACGGACAGGGGATTTTTACGAGCAGTACTTC. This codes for CSARRTGDFYEQYF.